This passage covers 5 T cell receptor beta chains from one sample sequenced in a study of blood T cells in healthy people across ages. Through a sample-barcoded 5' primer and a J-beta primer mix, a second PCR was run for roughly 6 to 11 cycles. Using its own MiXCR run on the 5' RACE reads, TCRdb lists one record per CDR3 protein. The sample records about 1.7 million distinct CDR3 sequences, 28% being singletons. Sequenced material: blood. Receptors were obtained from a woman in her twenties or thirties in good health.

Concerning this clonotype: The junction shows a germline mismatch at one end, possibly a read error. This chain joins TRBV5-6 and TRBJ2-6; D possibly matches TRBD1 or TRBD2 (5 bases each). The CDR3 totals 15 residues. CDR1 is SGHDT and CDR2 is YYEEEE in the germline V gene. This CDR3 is CASSPGLSGANVRTF. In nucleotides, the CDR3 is TGTGCCAGCAGCCCCGGACTCTCTGGGGCCAACGTCCGGACTTTC.

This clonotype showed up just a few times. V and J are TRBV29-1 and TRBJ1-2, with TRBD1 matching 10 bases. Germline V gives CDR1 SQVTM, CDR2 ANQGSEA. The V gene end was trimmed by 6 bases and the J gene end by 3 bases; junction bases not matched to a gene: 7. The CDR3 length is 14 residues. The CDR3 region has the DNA TGCAGCGTCGCCGGGACAGGGGAAGACTATGGCTACACCTTC. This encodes CSVAGTGEDYGYTF.

The CDR3 DNA follows: TGTGCCAGCAGCCACCGCGTCACTAGCGGGACCATCAATGAGCAGTTCTTC. Translated: CASSHRVTSGTINEQFF. The chain carries TRBV3-1 and TRBJ2-1, with TRBD2 identical over 10 bases. The J segment lost 6 bases and the V segment lost 3 bases, leaving 11 bases of the junction unmatched. Germline-derived CDR1 and CDR2 are LGHDT and YNNKEL (reference sequence). The CDR3 covers 17 residues.

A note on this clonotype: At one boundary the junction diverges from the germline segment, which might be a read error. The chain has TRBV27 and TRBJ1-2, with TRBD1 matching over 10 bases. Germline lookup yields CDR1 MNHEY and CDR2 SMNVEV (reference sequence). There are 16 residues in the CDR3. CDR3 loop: CASHGRDRGFNCGYTF. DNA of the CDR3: TGTGCCAGCCACGGGAGGGACAGGGGCTTTAACTGTGGCTACACCTTC.

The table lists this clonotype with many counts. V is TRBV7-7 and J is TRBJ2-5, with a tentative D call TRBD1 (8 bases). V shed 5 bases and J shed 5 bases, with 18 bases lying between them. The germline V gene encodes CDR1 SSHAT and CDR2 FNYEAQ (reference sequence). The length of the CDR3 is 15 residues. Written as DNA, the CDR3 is TGTGCCAGCAGCGGAATGGACAGGGAGGGGGAGACCCAGTACTTC. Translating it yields CASSGMDREGETQYF.